A selection of T cell receptor beta chains follows, all from one sample in a study of Ad26.COV2.S vaccination and SARS-CoV-2 variants. Only in-frame clones appear in the TCRdb table, and some are missing; sequencing was by immunoSEQ multiplex PCR. Of 450,000 to 550,000 clones listed, roughly 87% are singletons. The sample here was peripheral blood, taken in a trial of Ad26.COV2.S vaccine versus placebo. The receptor source for this set is a person aged 18-60 years who received the Ad26.COV2.S COVID-19 vaccine or a placebo. The conserved cysteine and the conserved F or W are not part of the CDR3 here. Fields, in order: V gene, J gene, D gene, clone size, CDR3 protein. A D gene is named only where the DNA matches it firmly. Size is omitted from some rows. Given values are once, few, many or a class for expanded clones.

TRBV7-2	TRBJ1-3	NA	NA	ASSLFGGAGNTIY
TRBV9	TRBJ1-1	NA	few	ASAPTVNTEAF
TRBV10-3	TRBJ1-6	NA	NA	AISESGGESPLH
TRBV27	TRBJ2-1	TRBD2	NA	ASSLRGSSYNEQF
TRBV11-3	TRBJ1-6	NA	NA	ASSHDGQTNSPLH
TRBV14	TRBJ2-5	NA	few	ASSQDLYQETQY
TRBV15	TRBJ2-7	NA	once	ATSSRGSGAYEQY
TRBV27	TRBJ1-2	TRBD1	NA	ASSSRTGANYGYT
TRBV7-2	TRBJ1-3	TRBD1	NA	ASSLVGDSSGNTIY
TRBV3-1/TRBV3-2	TRBJ2-1	NA	NA	ASSHWVRGGWDEQF
TRBV7-9	TRBJ2-7	TRBD1	NA	ASGMPYRGRLH
TRBV5-1	TRBJ2-7	NA	NA	ASSFKGQGEQY
TRBV9	TRBJ2-3	NA	NA	ASSVGWVGADTQY
TRBV4-1	TRBJ2-2	TRBD2	NA	ASSLRTSGYINTGELF
TRBV7-6	TRBJ2-1	TRBD2	NA	ASSRSGSSYNEQF
TRBV25-1	TRBJ1-5	NA	NA	ASSSGSDQPQH
TRBV7-3	TRBJ1-5	NA	few	ASSLNSNQPQH
TRBV11-2	TRBJ2-7	NA	NA	ASSFRRQLYYEQY
TRBV12-3/TRBV12-4	TRBJ1-2	NA	NA	ASSSGFDGYT
TRBV11-3	TRBJ2-5	TRBD1	once	ASSLGVGTGLETQY
TRBV2	TRBJ1-2	TRBD1	NA	ASSEGTGGAGYGYT
TRBV5-4	TRBJ1-5	NA	once	ASGVGGSNQPQH
TRBV15	TRBJ1-5	NA	NA	ATSRDRDQGGQPQH